This TCR beta chain is drawn from a study of patients and donors after allogeneic stem cell transplantation. The CDR3 loop spans 12 amino acids. Looked up from germline, CDR1 is SGHRS and CDR2 is YFSETQ. Trimming pared 7 bases from V and 5 bases from J, leaving 11 bases between. In TCRdb, the RT-PCR reads were re-called with MiXCR into one record per CDR3 protein. Of about 960,000 distinct CDR3 sequences in the sample, under 20% were seen once. The chain is built from TRBV5-1 and TRBJ2-3; tentative D call: TRBD2 (5 bases). Sequencing used blood, either unsorted or a sorted T cell fraction (not recorded which). This TCR was sampled from a human donor who was either an allogeneic HSCT recipient or a stem cell or donor lymphocyte infusion donor (not recorded which). It is not recorded whose cells these are; they may come from a transplant donor. The CDR3 region has the DNA TGCGCCAGCGCCCTTGGAGGAGATACGCAGTATTTT. Translated, it gives CASALGGDTQYF. Full variable domain (missing parts from reference TRBV5-1 and TRBJ2-3): KAGVTQTPRYLIKTRGQQVTLSCSPISGHRSVSWYQQTPGQGLQFLFEYFSETQRNKGNFPGRFSGRQFSNSRSEMNVSTLELGDSALYLCASALGGDTQYFGPGTRLTVL.